Sequencing of this TCR beta chain was carried out in a study of technical replicates of blood from a few donors. Sequencing was performed with immunoSEQ multiplex PCR; in TCRdb, only in-frame clones are kept and a portion is missing. Of 75,000 to 95,000 clones listed, about 96% are singletons. The CDR3 totals 15 residues. Germline values: CDR1 MNHEY, CDR2 SMNVEV (reference sequence). Unmatched junction bases numbered 3, after V lost 2 bases and J lost 0 bases. The sample consisted of T cells isolated from PBMCs. The sequence came from a human donor in good health. The chain is built from TRBV27 and TRBJ1-1; 7 positions match TRBD1. This CDR3 is CASSLTGVLNTEAFF. CDR3 DNA sequence: TGTGCCAGCAGTTTAACAGGGGTGCTGAACACTGAAGCTTTCTTT.